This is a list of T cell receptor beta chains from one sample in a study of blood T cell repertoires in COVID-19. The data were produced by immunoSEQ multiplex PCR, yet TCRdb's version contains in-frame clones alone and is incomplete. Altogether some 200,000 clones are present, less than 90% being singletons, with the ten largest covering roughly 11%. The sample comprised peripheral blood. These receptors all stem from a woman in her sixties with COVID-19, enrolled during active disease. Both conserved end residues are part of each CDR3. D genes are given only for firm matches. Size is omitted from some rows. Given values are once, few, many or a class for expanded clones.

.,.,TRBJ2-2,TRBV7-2,CASSTDLAGELFF,TGTGCCAGCAGCACGGACTTAGCCGGGGAGCTGTTTTTT
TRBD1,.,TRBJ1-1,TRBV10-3,CAISTGQGNTEAFF,TGTGCCATCAGTACGGGACAGGGAAACACTGAAGCTTTCTTT
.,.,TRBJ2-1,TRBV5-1,CASSLGLADNEQFF,TGCGCCAGCAGCTTGGGTCTAGCAGACAATGAGCAGTTCTTC
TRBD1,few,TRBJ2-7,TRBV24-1,CATSDLHIGTGFYF,TGTGCCACCAGTGATTTGCATATTGGGACAGGGTTTTACTTC
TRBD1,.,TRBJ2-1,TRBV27,CASSPRQGAGNEQFF,TGTGCCAGCAGTCCCCGACAGGGGGCAGGCAATGAGCAGTTCTTC
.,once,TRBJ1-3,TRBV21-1,CASSKFGRQSISGNTIYF,TGTGCCAGCAGCAAATTCGGGAGACAGTCGATCTCTGGAAACACCATATATTTT
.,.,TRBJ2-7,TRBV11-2,CASSLGAVSSYEQYF,TGTGCCAGCAGCTTAGGAGCGGTTAGCTCCTACGAGCAGTACTTC
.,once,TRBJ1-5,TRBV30,CAWSVGQPNQPQHF,TGTGCCTGGAGTGTAGGACAGCCTAATCAGCCCCAGCATTTT
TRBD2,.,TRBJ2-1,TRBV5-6,CASSGLAGGPNEQFF,TGTGCCAGCAGTGGACTAGCGGGAGGGCCAAATGAGCAGTTCTTC
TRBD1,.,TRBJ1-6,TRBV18,CASSPLGQGSNSPLHF,TGTGCCAGCTCACCCTTAGGACAGGGGTCAAATTCACCCCTCCACTTT
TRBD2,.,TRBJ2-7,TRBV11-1,CASSLGPSGSYEQYF,TGTGCCAGCAGCTTAGGTCCTAGCGGGAGCTACGAGCAGTACTTC
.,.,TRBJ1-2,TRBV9,CASSAPLRDTPVDYGYTF,TGTGCCAGCAGCGCCCCCCTCCGGGACACGCCCGTCGACTATGGCTACACCTTC
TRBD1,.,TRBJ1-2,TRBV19,CASSIGRRGRNYGYTF,TGTGCCAGTAGTATCGGCCGCAGGGGGCGAAACTATGGCTACACCTTC
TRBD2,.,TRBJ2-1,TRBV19,CASSILRAGVAYNEQFF,TGTGCCAGTAGTATTCTGAGGGCGGGAGTGGCCTACAATGAGCAGTTCTTC
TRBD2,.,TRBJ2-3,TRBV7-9,CASNLGLAGETDTQYF,TGTGCCAGCAACTTAGGACTAGCGGGAGAGACAGATACGCAGTATTTT
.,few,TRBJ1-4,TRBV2,CASAPGGEEKLFF,TGTGCCAGCGCCCCCGGGGGTGAGGAAAAACTGTTTTTT
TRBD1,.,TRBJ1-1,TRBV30,CAWRGTALNTEAFF,TGTGCCTGGAGGGGGACAGCCCTAAACACTGAAGCTTTCTTT
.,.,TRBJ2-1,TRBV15,CATSRDPKGQGEQFF,TGTGCCACCAGCAGAGATCCAAAGGGGCAAGGTGAGCAGTTCTTC
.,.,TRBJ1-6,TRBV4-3,CASSQYDSNSPLHF,TGCGCCAGCAGCCAATACGACAGTAATTCACCCCTCCACTTT
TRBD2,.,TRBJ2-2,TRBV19,CASRLAGGRTGELFF,TGTGCCAGTCGACTAGCGGGAGGGCGGACCGGGGAGCTGTTTTTT
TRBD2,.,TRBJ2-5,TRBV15,CATSRDISAGGTRETQYF,TGTGCCACCAGCAGAGATATATCAGCGGGAGGCACACGGGAGACCCAGTACTTC
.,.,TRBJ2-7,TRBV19,CASSISGGVTYEQYF,TGTGCCAGTAGTATCTCAGGCGGGGTCACCTACGAGCAGTACTTC
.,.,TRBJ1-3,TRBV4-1,CASSQAQQNTIYF,TGCGCCAGCAGCCAAGCACAGCAAAACACCATATATTTT
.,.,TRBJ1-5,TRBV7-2,CASRGGGNQPQHF,TGTGCCAGCAGGGGAGGAGGCAATCAGCCCCAGCATTTT
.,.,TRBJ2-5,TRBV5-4,CASSDEGRETQYF,TGTGCCAGCAGCGACGAAGGGAGAGAGACCCAGTACTTC
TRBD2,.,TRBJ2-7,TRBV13,CASSLERTSGSNEQYF,TGTGCCAGCAGCTTAGAGCGGACTAGCGGGAGCAACGAGCAGTACTTC
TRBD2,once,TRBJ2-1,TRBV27,CASVLSGRPRNEQFF,TGTGCCAGCGTTCTGAGCGGGAGGCCTAGGAATGAGCAGTTCTTC
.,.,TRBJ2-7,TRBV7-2,CASSLTRKDEQYF,TGTGCCAGCAGCTTGACTAGGAAGGACGAGCAGTACTTC
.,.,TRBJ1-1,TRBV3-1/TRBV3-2,CASSQDKGVSTEAFF,TGTGCCAGCAGCCAAGATAAGGGAGTGAGCACTGAAGCTTTCTTT
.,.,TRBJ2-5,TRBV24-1,CATSDRETQYF,TGTGCCACCAGTGATCGAGAGACCCAGTACTTC
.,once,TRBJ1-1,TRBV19,CASSIRLGGAFF,TGTGCCAGTAGTATAAGACTGGGGGGAGCTTTCTTT
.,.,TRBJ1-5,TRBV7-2,CASSLRAAGVSNQPQHF,TGTGCCAGCAGCTTAAGGGCGGCGGGGGTGAGCAATCAGCCCCAGCATTTT
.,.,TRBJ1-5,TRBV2,CASSGARGGQPQHF,TGTGCCAGCAGTGGGGCAAGGGGAGGTCAGCCCCAGCATTTT
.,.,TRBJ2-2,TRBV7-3,CASSLRRGGNTGELFF,TGTGCCAGCAGCTTAAGAAGGGGCGGTAACACCGGGGAGCTGTTTTTT
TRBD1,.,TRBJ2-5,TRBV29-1,CSGDRGGETQYF,TGCAGCGGCGACAGGGGTGGGGAGACCCAGTACTTC
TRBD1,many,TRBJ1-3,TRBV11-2,CAGQGSSGNTIYF,TGTGCCGGACAGGGAAGTTCTGGAAACACCATATATTTT
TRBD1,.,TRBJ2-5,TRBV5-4,CASSVRDREETQYF,TGTGCCAGCAGCGTACGGGACAGAGAAGAGACCCAGTACTTC
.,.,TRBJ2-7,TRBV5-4,CASSLSPPDEQYF,TGTGCCAGCAGCCTATCACCGCCCGACGAGCAGTACTTC
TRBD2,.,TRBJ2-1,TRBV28,CASSATSGSYNEQFF,TGTGCCAGCAGTGCCACTAGCGGCTCCTACAATGAGCAGTTCTTC
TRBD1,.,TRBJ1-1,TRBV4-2,CASSPHGDRSYDTEAFF,TGTGCCAGCAGCCCCCATGGGGACAGGTCGTACGACACTGAAGCTTTCTTT
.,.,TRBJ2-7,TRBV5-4,CASSLAHRAYEQYF,TGTGCCAGCAGCTTGGCGCACAGAGCCTACGAGCAGTACTTC
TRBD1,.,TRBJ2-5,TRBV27,CASSKGTAAGAGQYF,TGTGCCAGCAGTAAGGGGACAGCCGCCGGGGCGGGCCAGTACTTC
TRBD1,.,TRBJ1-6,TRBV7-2,CASSPRTGGSSPLHF,TGTGCCAGCAGCCCGCGGACAGGGGGCAGTTCACCCCTCCACTTT
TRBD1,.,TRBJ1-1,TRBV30,CAWSRDREAFF,TGTGCCTGGAGTCGGGACAGAGAAGCTTTCTTT
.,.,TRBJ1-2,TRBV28,CASSAADGGRRGGYTF,TGTGCCAGCAGCGCCGCGGACGGGGGGCGAAGGGGTGGCTACACCTTC
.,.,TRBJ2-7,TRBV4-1,CASSQIGGRDEQYF,TGCGCCAGCAGCCAGATCGGGGGGCGCGACGAGCAGTACTTC
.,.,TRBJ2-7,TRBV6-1,CASSERGWGSSYEQYF,TGTGCCAGCAGTGAACGTGGTTGGGGCAGCTCCTACGAGCAGTACTTC
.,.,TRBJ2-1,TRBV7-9,CASDRDNEQFF,TGTGCCAGCGATCGAGACAATGAGCAGTTCTTC